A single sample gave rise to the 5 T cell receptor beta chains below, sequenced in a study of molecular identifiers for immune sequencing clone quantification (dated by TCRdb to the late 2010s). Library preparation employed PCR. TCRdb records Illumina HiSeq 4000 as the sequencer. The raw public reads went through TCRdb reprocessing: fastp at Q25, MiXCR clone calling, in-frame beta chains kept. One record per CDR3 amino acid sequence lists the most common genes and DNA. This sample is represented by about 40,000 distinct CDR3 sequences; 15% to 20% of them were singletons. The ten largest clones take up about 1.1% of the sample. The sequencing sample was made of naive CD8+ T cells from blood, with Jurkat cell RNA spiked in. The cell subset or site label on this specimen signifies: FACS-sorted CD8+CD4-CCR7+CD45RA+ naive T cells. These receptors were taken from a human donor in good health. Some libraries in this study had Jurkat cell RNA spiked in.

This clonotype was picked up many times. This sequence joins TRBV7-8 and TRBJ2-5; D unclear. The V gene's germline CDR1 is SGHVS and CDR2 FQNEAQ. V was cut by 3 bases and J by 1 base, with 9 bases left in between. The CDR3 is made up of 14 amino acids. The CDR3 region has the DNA TGTGCCAGCAGCTTTGGGGTGCCCCAAGAGACCCAGTACTTC. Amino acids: CASSFGVPQETQYF.

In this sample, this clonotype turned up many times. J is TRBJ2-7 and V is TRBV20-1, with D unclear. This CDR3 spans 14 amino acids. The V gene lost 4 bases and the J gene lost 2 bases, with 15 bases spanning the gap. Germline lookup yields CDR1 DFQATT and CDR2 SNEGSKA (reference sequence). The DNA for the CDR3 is TGCAGTGCTACCGGACCGAGAACAGCCTACGAGCAGTACTTC. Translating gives CSATGPRTAYEQYF.

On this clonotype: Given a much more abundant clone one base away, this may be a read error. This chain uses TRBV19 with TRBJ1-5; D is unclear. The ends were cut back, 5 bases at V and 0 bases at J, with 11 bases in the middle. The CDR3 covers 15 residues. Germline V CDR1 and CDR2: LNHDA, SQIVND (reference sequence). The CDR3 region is CASSVGFYSNQPQHF. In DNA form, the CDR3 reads TGTGCCAGTAGTGTCGGGTTCTATAGCAATCAGCCCCAGCATTTT.

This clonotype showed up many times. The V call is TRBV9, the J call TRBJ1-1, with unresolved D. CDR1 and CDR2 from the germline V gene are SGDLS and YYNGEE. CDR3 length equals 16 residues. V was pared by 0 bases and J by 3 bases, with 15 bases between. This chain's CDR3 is CASSVVVRRWHTEAFF. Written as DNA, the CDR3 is TGTGCCAGCAGCGTAGTCGTCCGGCGGTGGCACACTGAAGCTTTCTTT.

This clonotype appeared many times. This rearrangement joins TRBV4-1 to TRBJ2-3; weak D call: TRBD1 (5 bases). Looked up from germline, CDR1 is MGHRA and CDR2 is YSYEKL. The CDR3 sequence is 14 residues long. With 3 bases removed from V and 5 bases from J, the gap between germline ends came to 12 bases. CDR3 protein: CASSHGQGGDTQYF. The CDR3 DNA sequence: TGCGCCAGCAGCCACGGGCAGGGCGGAGATACGCAGTATTTT.